The rows below give T cell receptor beta chains drawn from one sample of a study of OX40 agonist ivuxolimab in advanced cancers. Some clones are missing from TCRdb's copy, which holds only in-frame ones; the method was immunoSEQ multiplex PCR. Of some 49,000 clones listed, about 82% were seen once; the top ten hold less than 5%. The sequencing used CD4+ or CD8+ T cells sorted from blood, collected in a trial of the OX40 agonist ivuxolimab. The receptor set was obtained from an adult with an advanced solid tumor such as melanoma, head and neck, liver or kidney cancer. Both conserved end residues are part of each CDR3. The D gene is left open where the match is weak. Size is omitted from some rows. Given values are once, few, many or a class for expanded clones.

TRBJ1-1 | TRBV28 | . | . | CASSLSGRRDTEAFF | TGTGCCAGCAGTTTATCAGGGAGAAGGGACACTGAAGCTTTCTTT
TRBJ2-3 | TRBV13 | TRBD2 | once | CASSLGLAGGPKGGTDTQYF | TGTGCCAGCAGCTTAGGGCTAGCGGGGGGGCCGAAGGGAGGCACAGATACGCAGTATTTT
TRBJ1-2 | TRBV13 | . | . | CASSFGTANYGYTF | TGTGCCAGCAGCTTCGGGACCGCCAACTATGGCTACACCTTC
TRBJ1-6 | TRBV4-2 | TRBD1 | . | CASSQGADRGLDSYNSPLHF | TGTGCCAGCAGCCAAGGGGCGGACAGGGGTTTAGACTCCTATAATTCACCCCTCCACTTT
TRBJ2-5 | TRBV6-5 | TRBD1 | . | CASSYGDRGRGETQYF | TGTGCCAGCAGTTACGGGGACAGGGGGCGGGGAGAGACCCAGTACTTC
TRBJ2-5 | TRBV27 | TRBD2 | . | CASSHLPGLAEETQYF | TGTGCCAGCAGCCACCTCCCGGGACTAGCAGAAGAGACCCAGTACTTC
TRBJ1-6 | TRBV28 | . | . | CASSSGTYNSPLHF | TGTGCCAGCAGTTCAGGGACCTATAATTCACCCCTCCACTTT
TRBJ2-3 | TRBV6-1 | . | . | CASSFRQSSTDTQYF | TGTGCCAGCAGTTTTCGACAGTCTAGCACAGATACGCAGTATTTT
TRBJ2-3 | TRBV15 | . | . | CATRRSGSTDTQYF | TGTGCCACCCGGAGGAGCGGTAGCACAGATACGCAGTATTTT
TRBJ1-2 | TRBV6-5 | TRBD1 | . | CASSAGTGKSGYTF | TGTGCCAGCAGTGCCGGGACAGGGAAATCTGGCTACACCTTC
TRBJ2-7 | TRBV15 | . | few | CATSRDRAREQYF | TGTGCCACCAGCAGAGACAGGGCCCGGGAGCAGTACTTC
TRBJ2-7 | TRBV29-1 | TRBD2 | . | CSVWALGGSSYEQYF | TGCAGCGTTTGGGCTCTGGGGGGGAGCTCCTACGAGCAGTACTTC
TRBJ2-3 | TRBV4-2 | TRBD1 | . | CASSPSGTGGITDTQYF | TGTGCCAGCAGCCCCTCAGGAACAGGGGGCATCACAGATACGCAGTATTTT
TRBJ2-7 | TRBV6-5 | . | . | CASSNSGSAMGREQYF | TGTGCCAGCAGTAACTCGGGGTCGGCCATGGGACGGGAGCAGTACTTC
TRBJ1-5 | TRBV28 | TRBD1 | once | CASSIGQGSNQPQHF | TGTGCCAGCAGTATAGGACAGGGAAGCAATCAGCCCCAGCATTTT
TRBJ2-3 | TRBV7-3 | . | . | CASSFRSIDTQYF | TGTGCCAGCAGCTTCCGTTCTATAGATACGCAGTATTTT
TRBJ2-4 | TRBV2 | . | . | CASRGDGKNIQYF | TGTGCCAGCAGGGGTGATGGCAAAAACATTCAGTACTTC
TRBJ2-7 | TRBV7-2 | . | . | CASSTDFYEQYF | TGTGCCAGCAGCACGGACTTTTACGAGCAGTACTTC
TRBJ2-5 | TRBV5-4 | TRBD2 | few | CASSAGLAGGRQETQYF | TGTGCCAGCAGCGCGGGACTAGCGGGGGGGCGGCAAGAGACCCAGTACTTC
TRBJ2-3 | TRBV6-6 | TRBD1 | . | CASSYGQESTDTQYF | TGTGCCAGCAGCTACGGACAGGAAAGCACAGATACGCAGTATTTT
TRBJ1-2 | TRBV5-1 | . | . | CASSFAEMSYGYTF | TGCGCCAGCAGCTTTGCAGAGATGAGTTATGGCTACACCTTC
TRBJ1-2 | TRBV10-3 | . | . | CAISGSGENDYTF | TGTGCCATCAGTGGGTCCGGTGAAAACGACTACACCTTC
TRBJ2-3 | TRBV7-2 | . | . | CASSLRPPTDTQYF | TGTGCCAGCAGCTTAAGACCCCCCACAGATACGCAGTATTTT
TRBJ2-3 | TRBV7-2 | TRBD2 | once | CASSRRSGGTDTQYF | TGTGCCAGCAGCCGACGGAGCGGGGGCACAGATACGCAGTATTTT
TRBJ1-1 | TRBV28 | . | . | CATFGGGETEAFF | TGTGCCACTTTTGGCGGCGGCGAGACTGAAGCTTTCTTT
TRBJ2-3 | TRBV6-5 | TRBD2 | . | CASSSVLAGGGTQYF | TGTGCCAGCAGTTCGGTACTAGCGGGGGGGGGTACGCAGTATTTT
TRBJ2-3 | TRBV2 | TRBD1 | . | CASRGQGWGDTQYF | TGTGCCAGCAGGGGACAGGGGTGGGGAGATACGCAGTATTTT
TRBJ2-3 | TRBV19 | . | . | CASNLALGPADTQYF | TGTGCCAGTAACCTAGCCCTGGGCCCTGCAGATACGCAGTATTTT
TRBJ2-1 | TRBV21-1 | . | . | CASSNLLTWGENNEQFF | TGTGCCAGCAGCAACCTGCTGACTTGGGGGGAAAACAATGAGCAGTTCTTC
TRBJ1-2 | TRBV27 | TRBD1 | . | CASRTTGGRVYGYTF | TGTGCCAGCAGGACAACAGGGGGGCGTGTCTATGGCTACACCTTC
TRBJ2-6 | TRBV5-4 | . | . | CASGGSHRGSGANVLTF | TGTGCCAGCGGAGGGTCTCATCGGGGGTCTGGGGCCAACGTCCTGACTTTC
TRBJ2-1 | TRBV5-5 | . | . | CASSLGTEQFF | TGTGCCAGCAGCTTGGGGACTGAGCAGTTCTTC
TRBJ1-1 | TRBV27 | . | few | CSKMNTEAFF | TGTTCCAAAATGAACACTGAAGCTTTCTTT
TRBJ2-2 | TRBV7-7 | . | . | CASSLDPSRGELFF | TGTGCTAGCAGCTTAGACCCTAGCCGAGGGGAGCTGTTTTTT
TRBJ2-1 | TRBV4-1 | . | . | CASSQDRASYNEQFF | TGCGCCAGCAGCCAAGATCGGGCCTCCTACAATGAGCAGTTCTTC
TRBJ2-3 | TRBV6-4 | . | . | CASSDQFTDTQYF | TGTGCCAGCAGTGACCAATTCACAGATACGCAGTATTTT
TRBJ2-1 | TRBV5-3 | . | . | CARSTRDQRHEQFF | TGTGCCAGAAGCACCCGGGACCAAAGGCATGAGCAGTTCTTC
TRBJ1-6 | TRBV5-8 | . | . | CASSLGGVSYNSPLHF | TGTGCCAGCAGCTTGGGAGGGGTGTCCTATAATTCACCCCTCCACTTT
TRBJ2-1 | TRBV28 | TRBD1 | . | CASRSGQANYNEQFF | TGTGCCAGCAGATCAGGACAGGCCAACTACAATGAGCAGTTCTTC
TRBJ2-3 | TRBV30 | TRBD2 | . | CAWRAGGPTDTQYF | TGTGCCTGGCGGGCGGGGGGCCCCACAGATACGCAGTATTTT
TRBJ1-2 | TRBV29-1 | . | . | CSVEVWTETRGYTF | TGCAGCGTTGAGGTATGGACAGAGACGCGGGGCTACACCTTC
TRBJ2-7 | TRBV9 | TRBD2 | . | CASSGTSGAYEQYF | TGTGCCAGCAGCGGGACTAGCGGGGCCTACGAGCAGTACTTC